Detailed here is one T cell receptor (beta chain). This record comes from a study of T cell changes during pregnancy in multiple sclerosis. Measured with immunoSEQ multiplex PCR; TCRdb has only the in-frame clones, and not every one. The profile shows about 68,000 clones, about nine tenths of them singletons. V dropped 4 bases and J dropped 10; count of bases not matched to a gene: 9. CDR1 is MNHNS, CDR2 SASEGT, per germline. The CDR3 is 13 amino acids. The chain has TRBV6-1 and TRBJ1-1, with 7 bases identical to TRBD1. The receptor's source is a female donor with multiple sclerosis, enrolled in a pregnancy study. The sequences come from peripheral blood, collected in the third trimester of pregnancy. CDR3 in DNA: TGTGCCAGCAGTGTGGGGACAGCCGGTGGAGCTTTCTTT. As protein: CASSVGTAGGAFF.